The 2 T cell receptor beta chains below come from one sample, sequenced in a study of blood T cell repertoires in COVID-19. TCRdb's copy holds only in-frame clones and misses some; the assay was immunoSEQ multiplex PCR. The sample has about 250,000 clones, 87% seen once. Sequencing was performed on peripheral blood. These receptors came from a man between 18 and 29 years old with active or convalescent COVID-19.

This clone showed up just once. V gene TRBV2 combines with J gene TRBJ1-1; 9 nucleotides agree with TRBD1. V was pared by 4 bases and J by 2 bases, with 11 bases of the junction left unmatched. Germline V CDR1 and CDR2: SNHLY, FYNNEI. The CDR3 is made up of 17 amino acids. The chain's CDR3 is CASSVLAGTGINTEAFF. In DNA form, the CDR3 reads TGTGCCAGCAGTGTCCTTGCCGGGACAGGGATTAACACTGAAGCTTTCTTT.

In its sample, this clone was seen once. The CDR3 protein is CAISDRISGNKETQYF. The CDR3 bases are TGTGCCATCAGTGATCGGATAAGCGGGAATAAAGAGACCCAGTACTTC. This rearrangement joins TRBV10-3 to TRBJ2-5; 7 bases align to TRBD2. The CDR3 contains 16 residues. Germline CDR1 reads ENHRY; CDR2 reads SYGVKD. The trim removed 3 bases at V and 3 bases at J, leaving 10 bases unmatched.